The TCR beta chain under discussion was sequenced for a study of technical replicates of blood from a handful of donors. TCRdb's table, derived via immunoSEQ multiplex PCR, lists solely in-frame clones and lacks some. The sample includes 60,000 to 90,000 clones, approximately 96% of them seen just once. The CDR3 is made up of 15 amino acids. Germline V gives CDR1 ENHRY, CDR2 SYGVKD. Trimming cost V 0 bases and J 1 base, with 10 bases left between them. Source material: T cells isolated from PBMCs. This clonotype originated in a human donor in good health. The V gene is TRBV10-3, the J gene TRBJ2-7, with a tentative D call TRBD2 (5 bases). CDR3 bases: TGTGCCATCAGTGAGTCCCGGGAATGGTCCTACGAGCAGTACTTC. It specifies CAISESREWSYEQYF.